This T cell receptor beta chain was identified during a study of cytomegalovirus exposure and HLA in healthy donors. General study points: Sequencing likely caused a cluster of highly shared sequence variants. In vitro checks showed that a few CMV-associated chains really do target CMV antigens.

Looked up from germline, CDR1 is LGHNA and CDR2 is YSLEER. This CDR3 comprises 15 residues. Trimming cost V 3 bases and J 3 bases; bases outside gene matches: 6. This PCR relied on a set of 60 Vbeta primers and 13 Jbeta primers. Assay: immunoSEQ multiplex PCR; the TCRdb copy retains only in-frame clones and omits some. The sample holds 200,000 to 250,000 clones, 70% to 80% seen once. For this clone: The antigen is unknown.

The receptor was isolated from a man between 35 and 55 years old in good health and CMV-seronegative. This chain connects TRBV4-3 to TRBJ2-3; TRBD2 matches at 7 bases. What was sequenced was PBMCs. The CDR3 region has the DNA TGCGCCAGCAGCCATATTAACGGGGGGACAGATACGCAGTATTTT. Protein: CASSHINGGTDTQYF.